The 19 T cell receptor beta chains given below trace back to one sample, sequenced in a study of T cell changes during pregnancy in multiple sclerosis. TCRdb's copy holds only in-frame clones and misses some; the assay was immunoSEQ multiplex PCR. The sample lists tens of thousands of clones, roughly 90% seen once, with about 0.31% in the top ten. The specimen comprised CD4+ T cells from peripheral blood mononuclear cells, sampled in the third trimester of pregnancy. These receptor sequences come from a female donor in good health, enrolled as a control in a pregnancy study.

V usage is TRBV5-6 and J usage is TRBJ2-5; D is perhaps TRBD2 (7 bases). The V and J ends lost 3 bases and 1 base respectively, with 13 bases between them. The CDR3 extends over 15 amino acids. Germline values: CDR1 SGHDT, CDR2 YYEEEE. The CDR3 coding sequence is TGTGCCAGCAGCTCTCGGGGGGCACTCCAAGAGACCCAGTACTTC. Residues: CASSSRGALQETQYF.

The chain joins TRBV6-6 to TRBJ2-5; 9 bases agree with TRBD1. The CDR3 loop spans 16 amino acids. Germline trimming cut 2 bases from V and 0 bases from J; bases unmatched to any gene: 4. CDR1 and CDR2 (germline): MNHNY, SVGAGI (reference sequence). The CDR3 is CASSYGTGTHQETQYF. CDR3 DNA sequence: TGTGCCAGCAGTTACGGGACAGGGACACACCAAGAGACCCAGTACTTC.

The chain uses TRBV19 and TRBJ2-3; 8 nucleotides line up with TRBD2. This CDR3 is 14 amino acids long. Germline trimming cut 3 bases from V and 5 bases from J; bases unmatched to any gene: 4. Germline loops: CDR1 LNHDA, CDR2 SQIVND (reference sequence). CDR3 protein: CASSIGGAEDTQYF. DNA for the CDR3: TGTGCCAGTAGTATCGGGGGGGCTGAAGATACGCAGTATTTT.

The V gene is TRBV11-1, the J gene TRBJ2-1, with D possibly TRBD1 on 5 matching bases. From germline, CDR1 is SGHAT and CDR2 FQDESV (reference sequence). Trimming pared 4 bases from V and 6 bases from J, leaving 19 bases between. This CDR3 comprises 16 residues. The DNA for the CDR3 is TGTGCCAGCAGCTCTAGGGGCGGAGTAGGGTCCAATGAGCAGTTCTTC. It yields the protein CASSSRGGVGSNEQFF.

The chain joins TRBV2 to TRBJ1-5; D is possibly TRBD1 (6 bases). The CDR3 has 14 residues. Germline V gives CDR1 SNHLY, CDR2 FYNNEI. V was pared by 7 bases and J by 7 bases, with 17 bases between. The CDR3 region has the DNA TGTGCCAGCAATCTACAGGGAGTCGAACAGCCCCAGCATTTT. Protein: CASNLQGVEQPQHF.

V usage is TRBV11-3 and J usage is TRBJ2-3, with 9 bases matching TRBD2. This CDR3 spans 16 amino acids. Trimming took 1 base from V and 2 from J; bases not matched to a gene: 4. Per the germline V gene, CDR1 is SGHNT and CDR2 is YENEEA. This chain's CDR3 is CASSLGTSDYTDTQYF. The CDR3 bases are TGTGCCAGCAGCTTAGGGACTAGCGATTACACAGATACGCAGTATTTT.

This clone showed up just once. V is TRBV30 and J is TRBJ1-1, with 8 bases that match TRBD1. From germline, CDR1 is GTSNPN and CDR2 SVGIG (reference sequence). V shed 4 bases, J shed 4 bases, and the junction held 5 bases outside the gene matches. The CDR3 loop spans 13 amino acids. The CDR3 DNA reads TGTGCCTGGACCACAGACAGGGGCACTGAAGCTTTCTTT. This codes for CAWTTDRGTEAFF. Together with reference TRBV30 and TRBJ1-1, the CDR3 gives the full variable domain: SQTIHQWPATLVQPVGSPLSLECTVEGTSNPNLYWYRQAAGRGLQLLFYSVGIGQISSEVPQNLSASRPQDRQFILSSKKLLLSDSGFYLCAWTTDRGTEAFFGQGTRLTVV.

The chain couples TRBV7-2 to TRBJ2-5; 11 positions match TRBD2. Germline lookup yields CDR1 SGHTA and CDR2 FQGNSA. This CDR3 has 18 residues. Losses at the gene ends were 4 bases for V and 1 base for J; bases not matched to a gene: 11. The chain's CDR3 is CASSWIGSSGGFQETQYF. In DNA, the CDR3 is TGTGCCAGCAGCTGGATTGGGTCTAGCGGGGGGTTCCAAGAGACCCAGTACTTC. Full variable domain (remainder filled in from reference TRBV7-2 and TRBJ2-5): GAGVSQSPSNKVTEKGKDVELRCDPISGHTALYWYRQSLGQGLEFLIYFQGNSAPDKSGLPSDRFSAERTGGSVSTLTIQRTQQEDSAVYLCASSWIGSSGGFQETQYFGPGTRLLVL.

This chain uses TRBV20-1 with TRBJ2-1; D is unresolved. CDR3 length equals 11 residues. Trimming removed 1 base at V and 8 bases at J, with 6 bases between. Germline V gene lookup returns CDR1 DFQATT and CDR2 SNEGSKA (reference sequence). The CDR3 spells CSARGSYEQFF. In DNA form, the CDR3 reads TGCAGTGCTAGAGGAAGCTATGAGCAGTTCTTC.

The rearrangement joins TRBV7-9 to TRBJ1-2; D is ambiguous. Between the trimmed V and J ends, which lost 5 bases and 7 bases, there was a span of 14 bases. This CDR3 has 13 residues. Per the germline V gene, CDR1 is SEHNR and CDR2 is FQNEAQ (reference sequence). The CDR3 nucleotides are TGTGCCAGCAGCCAGCCGGACGGGGTTGGCTACACCTTC. Its translation: CASSQPDGVGYTF.

The genes are TRBV10-3 and TRBJ1-1; D is uncertain. V was pared by 6 bases and J by 3 bases, with 20 bases between. Germline V lookup: CDR1 ENHRY, CDR2 SYGVKD. The CDR3 sequence is 16 residues long. CDR3: CAISGSTGVWDTEAFF. DNA of the CDR3: TGTGCCATCAGCGGGAGCACGGGTGTTTGGGACACTGAAGCTTTCTTT.

The CDR3 DNA reads as TGTGCCAGTAGCTTTGGGACAGCGCACGAGTTCTTC. Translation: CASSFGTAHEFF. The chain carries TRBV19 and TRBJ2-1; 7 nucleotides align to TRBD1. The CDR3 length is 12 residues. Germline lookup yields CDR1 LNHDA and CDR2 SQIVND (reference sequence). The V and J ends lost 6 bases and 14 bases, in that order; junction bases with no gene match: 10.

This sequence joins TRBV7-2 and TRBJ2-3, with 8 bases identical to TRBD2. This CDR3 region has 15 residues. CDR1 SGHTA and CDR2 FQGNSA come from the germline V gene. The junction had 6 bases not matched to a gene; V was cut back by 3 bases and J by 4 bases. The CDR3 DNA sequence: TGTGCCAGCAGCTTTATTAGCGGGGTGTCAGATACGCAGTATTTT. This codes for CASSFISGVSDTQYF.

This clone was detected once. The rearrangement links TRBV7-3 to TRBJ2-5; 8 bases fit TRBD2. V shed 1 base and J 5 bases; nucleotides not matched to a gene: 6. The CDR3 totals 15 residues. From germline, CDR1 is SGHTA and CDR2 FQGTGA. DNA for the CDR3: TGTGCCAGCAGCTTAAACGGGGGGGCGGGGGAGACCCAGTACTTC. It is translated as CASSLNGGAGETQYF.

The DNA for the CDR3 is TGTGCCAGCAGGGGACAGGCAACTGGAAACACCATATATTTT. Amino acid sequence: CASRGQATGNTIYF. The chain couples TRBV2 to TRBJ1-3, with TRBD1 identical over 8 bases. CDR3 length: 14 amino acids. J gave up 2 bases and V 6 bases, and 3 bases lay outside the gene matches. Germline CDR1 SNHLY, CDR2 FYNNEI.

J is TRBJ1-2 and V is TRBV2; 10 nucleotides agree with TRBD1. Germline CDR1 and CDR2: SNHLY and FYNNEI. Trimming cost V 6 bases and J 7 bases; bases outside gene matches: 14. The CDR3 length is 16 residues. In DNA form, the CDR3 reads TGTGCCAGCAGCGATTATCTGACAGGGGGCAGCTTTGGCTACACCTTC. Protein: CASSDYLTGGSFGYTF. Based on the CDR3 plus reference TRBV2 and TRBJ1-2, the full variable domain is EPEVTQTPSHQVTQMGQEVILRCVPISNHLYFYWYRQILGQKVEFLVSFYNNEISEKSEIFDDQFSVERPDGSNFTLKIRSTKLEDSAMYFCASSDYLTGGSFGYTFGSGTRLTVV.

The V and J genes are TRBV7-9 and TRBJ2-1; TRBD2 matches at 11 bases. CDR3 length: 16 residues. J gave up 0 bases and V 5 bases, and 3 bases lay outside the gene matches. Germline V gene lookup returns CDR1 SEHNR and CDR2 FQNEAQ (reference sequence). This CDR3 reads CASSPGTSGSYNEQFF. CDR3 bases: TGTGCCAGCAGCCCAGGGACTAGCGGCTCCTACAATGAGCAGTTCTTC. Drawing the rest from reference TRBV7-9 and TRBJ2-1, the complete variable domain is DTGVSQNPRHKITKRGQNVTFRCDPISEHNRLYWYRQTLGQGPEFLTYFQNEAQLEKSRLLSDRFSAERPKGSFSTLEIQRTEQGDSAMYLCASSPGTSGSYNEQFFGPGTRLTVL.

The gene calls are TRBV6-6 and TRBJ1-2; 8 bases map to TRBD1. The CDR3 contains 13 residues. The germline V gene encodes CDR1 MNHNY and CDR2 SVGAGI (reference sequence). Unmatched junction bases numbered 4, after V lost 6 bases and J lost 4 bases. The CDR3 nucleotides are TGTGCCAGCAGACAAGGACAGGGCTATGGCTACACCTTC. This translates into CASRQGQGYGYTF.

This chain joins TRBV30 and TRBJ1-5; D perhaps matches TRBD1 (5 bases). The V gene's germline CDR1 is GTSNPN and CDR2 SVGIG (reference sequence). The CDR3 has 18 amino acids. V lost 2 bases and J lost 0, with 20 bases in between. The CDR3 bases are TGTGCCTGGAGTCGTTCGGGACTTGGCCTCAATAGCAATCAGCCCCAGCATTTT. Protein sequence: CAWSRSGLGLNSNQPQHF.